One sample yielded the 31 T cell receptor beta chains listed below, sequenced in a study of blood T cell repertoires in COVID-19. TCRdb keeps only in-frame clones here, not all; method: immunoSEQ multiplex PCR. This sample yields over 200,000 clones, of which roughly 88% are seen a single time; roughly 3.7% belongs to the top ten. The material sequenced was PBMCs or T cells enriched from blood (not recorded which). Source of these receptors: a woman aged 25 to 39 who had been exposed to COVID-19.

The rearrangement uses TRBV15 and TRBJ2-1, with 7 nucleotides matching TRBD2. The CDR3 has 14 residues. From germline, CDR1 is LNHNV and CDR2 YYDKDF (reference sequence). Trimming took 0 bases from V and 10 from J; bases not matched to a gene: 6. CDR3 amino acids: CATSRDGRLLEQFF. The CDR3, as DNA: TGTGCCACCAGCAGAGACGGGAGGCTGTTAGAGCAGTTCTTC. The variable domain in full, with the rest retrieved from reference TRBV15 and TRBJ2-1, is DAMVIQNPRYQVTQFGKPVTLSCSQTLNHNVMYWYQQKSSQAPKLLFHYYDKDFNNEADTPDNFQSRRPNTSFCFLDIRSPGLGDTAMYLCATSRDGRLLEQFFGPGTRLTVL.

The chain is built from TRBV5-4 and TRBJ2-2; 9 bases fit TRBD2. CDR3 length: 16 amino acids. Trimming at V came to 0 bases and at J to 8 bases, leaving 8 bases not matched to a gene. Germline V gene sequence: CDR1 SGHNT, CDR2 YYREEE (reference sequence). As DNA, the CDR3 is TGTGCCAGCAGCTTGGGGCTAGCGGGAATGTTAGGGGAGCTGTTTTTT. This gives the protein CASSLGLAGMLGELFF.

The chain is built from TRBV11-1 and TRBJ1-1; D remains ambiguous. The CDR3 covers 14 residues. CDR1 and CDR2 (germline): SGHAT, FQDESV (reference sequence). V lost 0 bases and J lost 1, with 6 bases in between. The CDR3 DNA follows: TGTGCCAGCAGCTTAGCATCATGGAACACTGAAGCTTTCTTT. Protein sequence: CASSLASWNTEAFF.

The V call is TRBV7-2, the J call TRBJ1-1, with D unresolved. The V end lost 1 base, the J end lost 5 bases, and 11 bases lay between the germline ends. This CDR3 is 14 amino acids long. Germline V gene lookup returns CDR1 SGHTA and CDR2 FQGNSA. The CDR3 spells CASSLVGGRTEAFF. The DNA of the CDR3 is TGTGCCAGCAGCTTAGTGGGAGGGAGGACTGAAGCTTTCTTT.

This clone has a count of ten or more. The chain uses TRBV19 and TRBJ1-1; 9 nucleotides match TRBD1. CDR3 length equals 13 residues. The germline gives CDR1 LNHDA, CDR2 SQIVND (reference sequence). The ends lost 7 bases at V and 4 bases at J; junction bases unmatched: 4. In DNA, the CDR3 is TGTGCCAGTATGCGGACAGGGGTCACTGAAGCTTTCTTT. Translated: CASMRTGVTEAFF.

The rearrangement uses TRBV10-3 and TRBJ2-3; D is possibly TRBD2 (6 bases). Germline CDR1 ENHRY, CDR2 SYGVKD. The germline V and J ends were trimmed by 10 bases and 3 bases, with 17 bases remaining between them. The CDR3 loop spans 14 amino acids. The CDR3 loop is CATGPGLGTDTQYF. DNA of the CDR3: TGTGCCACCGGTCCGGGACTCGGAACAGATACGCAGTATTTT.

There are a few counts of this clone. The chain recombines TRBV7-8 with TRBJ2-7; 13 bases align to TRBD2. The CDR3 extends over 15 amino acids. Germline assignment: CDR1 SGHVS and CDR2 FQNEAQ. V lost 5 bases and J lost 4; bases outside the gene matches: 5. The DNA of the CDR3 is TGTGCCAGCAGCCCGTGGACTAGCGGGAGTTACGAGCAGTACTTC. Translated, it gives CASSPWTSGSYEQYF.

The chain joins TRBV5-5 to TRBJ1-4; TRBD1 matches at 9 bases. CDR3 length equals 15 residues. V was pared by 4 bases and J by 8 bases, with 9 bases of the junction left unmatched. Germline assignment: CDR1 SGHKS and CDR2 YYEKEE (reference sequence). CDR3 residues: CASSRIQGANEKLFF. CDR3 nucleotide sequence: TGTGCCAGCAGCCGAATACAGGGGGCAAACGAAAAACTGTTTTTT.

V and J are TRBV3-1 (or the pseudogene TRBV3-2) and TRBJ2-1, with D unclear. Germline-derived CDR1 and CDR2 are LGHDT and YNNKEL (reference sequence). The CDR3 is 15 residues long. The V gene lost 1 base and the J gene lost 3 bases, with 10 bases spanning the gap. The CDR3 loop is CASSQVASYYNEQFF. The CDR3 coding sequence is TGTGCCAGCAGCCAAGTCGCTAGTTACTACAATGAGCAGTTCTTC.

This clone was seen once. This chain connects TRBV7-9 to TRBJ1-2; D is unresolved. This CDR3 region has 14 residues. The V end lost 2 bases, the J end lost 4 bases, and 11 bases lay between the germline ends. In germline, CDR1 is SEHNR, CDR2 FQNEAQ (reference sequence). The CDR3 sequence: CASSLPIHSYGYTF. In DNA, the CDR3 is TGTGCCAGCAGCTTACCGATTCACAGCTATGGCTACACCTTC.

This clone was observed a few times. The V call is TRBV3-1 (or the pseudogene TRBV3-2), the J call TRBJ1-4; D gene ambiguous. V gave up 1 base and J gave up 1 base, with 7 bases separating them. The germline gives CDR1 LGHDT, CDR2 YNNKEL (reference sequence). This CDR3 is 15 amino acids long. CDR3 bases: TGTGCCAGCAGCCAAGGGGCCCAAACTAATGAAAAACTGTTTTTT. The encoded protein is CASSQGAQTNEKLFF.

The rearrangement links TRBV6-1 to TRBJ2-3, with D possibly TRBD2 on 5 matching bases. CDR1 MNHNS and CDR2 SASEGT come from the germline V gene. The CDR3 has 16 residues. The V end was cut by 0 bases, the J end by 0 bases, with 10 bases between. CDR3 in amino acids: CASSEAYGGSTDTQYF. CDR3 sequence (DNA): TGTGCCAGCAGTGAAGCATACGGCGGGAGCACAGATACGCAGTATTTT.

The V call is TRBV29-1, the J call TRBJ2-7; weak D call: TRBD1 (6 bases). The CDR3 contains 13 residues. Trimming left V 3 bases short and J 4 bases short, with 13 bases between. Germline assignment: CDR1 SQVTM and CDR2 ANQGSEA. CDR3 sequence reads: CSVEMQGKYEQYF. CDR3 DNA: TGCAGCGTTGAGATGCAGGGGAAGTACGAGCAGTACTTC.

The V and J genes are TRBV29-1 and TRBJ1-1, with a tentative D call TRBD1 (5 bases). CDR3 length: 13 amino acids. V lost 7 bases to trimming and J lost 1 base, with 13 bases between them. Germline loops: CDR1 SQVTM, CDR2 ANQGSEA. The CDR3 DNA reads TGCAGCGCAGGTGGTCAGGGGAACACTGAAGCTTTCTTT. Protein sequence: CSAGGQGNTEAFF. The full variable domain, its missing parts supplied by reference TRBV29-1 and TRBJ1-1, is SAVISQKPSRDICQRGTSLTIQCQVDSQVTMMFWYRQQPGQSLTLIATANQGSEATYESGFVIDKFPISRPNLTFSTLTVSNMSPEDSSIYLCSAGGQGNTEAFFGQGTRLTVV.

This clone was observed a few times. The chain is built from TRBV19 and TRBJ1-2; a weak D match, TRBD1 (6 bases). The CDR3 length is 13 residues. Germline V gene sequence: CDR1 LNHDA, CDR2 SQIVND (reference sequence). Trimming removed 10 bases from V and 6 bases from J, with 18 bases in between. For the CDR3, the DNA is TGTGCCATTCTACCCAGGGGCTCGGATGGCTACACCTTC. This codes for CAILPRGSDGYTF.

V is TRBV6-5 and J is TRBJ2-3; D is possibly TRBD1 (5 bases). The CDR3 is 15 residues long. CDR1 MNHEY and CDR2 SVGAGI come from the germline V gene. Between the trimmed V and J ends, which lost 6 bases and 6 bases, there was a span of 19 bases. The CDR3 here is CASRPHGRALDTQYF. DNA of the CDR3: TGTGCCAGCAGGCCCCACGGCAGGGCCCTTGATACGCAGTATTTT.

In its sample, this clone was seen once. The CDR3 region has the DNA TGTGCCAGCAGCTTGGTTGGCAGGAACACCGGGGAGCTGTTTTTT. Amino acids: CASSLVGRNTGELFF. The chain joins TRBV5-6 to TRBJ2-2, with D unclear. Trimming took off 0 bases at V and 1 base at J, with 7 bases between the two ends. Per the germline V gene, CDR1 is SGHDT and CDR2 is YYEEEE. The length of the CDR3 is 15 residues.

The chain uses TRBV12-3 or TRBV12-4 and TRBJ1-5; TRBD1 might be the D (5 bases). The CDR3 contains 12 residues. V was cut by 3 bases and J by 10 bases, with 10 bases left in between. CDR3 protein: CASSFFGQPQHF. The CDR3 bases are TGTGCCAGCAGTTTTTTTGGACAACCCCAGCATTTT.

This clone was seen a single time. V gene TRBV9 combines with J gene TRBJ1-3; D not resolved. The germline V gene encodes CDR1 SGDLS and CDR2 YYNGEE. Trimming cost V 0 bases and J 4 bases, with 8 bases left between them. This CDR3 has 14 amino acids. CDR3 DNA sequence: TGTGCCAGCAGCGTAGATTCCAAAGGAAACACCATATATTTT. Translation gives CASSVDSKGNTIYF.

V gene TRBV12-5 combines with J gene TRBJ2-1, with TRBD2 identical over 8 bases. The CDR3 runs 15 residues. Trimming at V came to 2 bases and at J to 9 bases, leaving 9 bases not matched to a gene. Germline V CDR1 and CDR2: LGHNT, FRNRAP. The CDR3 DNA reads TGTGCTAGTGGTTTGCCCCGACCCAGCGGGAGTGAGCAGTTCTTC. Residues: CASGLPRPSGSEQFF.

V gene TRBV2 combines with J gene TRBJ2-3; 10 nucleotides agree with TRBD2. J lost 5 bases, V lost 6 bases, and 5 bases had no gene match. The CDR3 totals 14 residues. Germline-derived CDR1 and CDR2 are SNHLY and FYNNEI. The CDR3 reads CASSLAGAGDTQYF. The CDR3 region has the DNA TGTGCCAGCAGCCTAGCGGGAGCGGGAGATACGCAGTATTTT.

The chain links TRBV20-1 to TRBJ1-5, with 7 bases identical to TRBD1. The V and J ends lost 3 bases and 4 bases, in that order; junction bases with no gene match: 9. The CDR3 is made up of 15 amino acids. From germline, CDR1 is DFQATT and CDR2 SNEGSKA (reference sequence). The CDR3 spells CSASGTGQANQPQHF. The CDR3 DNA follows: TGCAGTGCTAGTGGCACCGGACAGGCGAATCAGCCCCAGCATTTT.

The chain couples TRBV11-2 to TRBJ2-5, with 11 nucleotides matching TRBD2. With V trimmed by 3 bases and J by 4 bases, 10 bases remained unmatched. The length of the CDR3 is 17 residues. Germline values: CDR1 SGHAT, CDR2 FQNNGV. The CDR3 here is CASSFGVSGRAGETQYF. The CDR3 DNA reads as TGTGCCAGCAGCTTCGGCGTTAGCGGGAGGGCAGGAGAGACCCAGTACTTC. The entire variable domain, with the rest obtained from reference TRBV11-2 and TRBJ2-5, is as follows: EAGVAQSPRYKIIEKRQSVAFWCNPISGHATLYWYQQILGQGPKLLIQFQNNGVVDDSQLPKDRFSAERLKGVDSTLKIQPAKLEDSAVYLCASSFGVSGRAGETQYFGPGTRLLVL.

The chain carries TRBV2 and TRBJ1-1; TRBD1 is a possible D gene (5 bases). Germline V gene sequence: CDR1 SNHLY, CDR2 FYNNEI. This CDR3 comprises 13 residues. V was pared by 3 bases and J by 5 bases, with 10 bases between. This chain's CDR3 is CASSDSGHTEAFF. In DNA form, the CDR3 reads TGTGCCAGCAGTGACTCCGGACATACTGAAGCTTTCTTT.

V usage is TRBV12-5 and J usage is TRBJ1-5, with D uncertain. Germline values: CDR1 LGHNT, CDR2 FRNRAP. The CDR3 spans 14 residues. Trimming stripped 1 base from V and 7 bases from J, with 11 bases between. CDR3 sequence: CASGLGRGSQPQHF. The CDR3 region has the DNA TGTGCTAGTGGTTTGGGGCGGGGATCGCAGCCCCAGCATTTT.

The V and J genes are TRBV6-4 and TRBJ2-3, with a possible D match to TRBD2 (6 bases). Trimming shortened V by 0 bases and J by 4 bases, and 8 bases separated the two germline ends. This CDR3 spans 14 amino acids. Germline V gene data show CDR1 as MRHNA and CDR2 as SNTAGT. CDR3 DNA: TGTGCCAGCAGTGACTCGCGGGACCCAGATACGCAGTATTTT. Residues: CASSDSRDPDTQYF.

A note on this clone: At one end, the junction sequence differs from germline, possibly due to a read error. The chain has TRBV7-7 and TRBJ2-2; D perhaps matches TRBD1 (6 bases). The germline V gene has CDR1 SSHAT and CDR2 FNYEAQ (reference sequence). The CDR3 has 15 residues. The CDR3 protein is CASSLAGANTGELFF. The CDR3 DNA is TGTGCTAGCAGCTTAGCAGGGGCGAACACCGGGGAGCTGTTTTTT.

The chain links TRBV4-2 to TRBJ2-3; TRBD2 aligns across 9 bases. Germline V lookup: CDR1 LGHNA, CDR2 YNFKEQ. The CDR3 sequence is 18 residues long. With 3 bases clipped from V and 2 bases from J, the junction kept 12 bases outside the gene matches. This chain's CDR3 is CASSQGRSGRRTTDTQYF. The CDR3 DNA sequence: TGTGCCAGCAGCCAGGGGAGGAGCGGGAGGCGGACCACAGATACGCAGTATTTT.

The chain uses TRBV10-2 and TRBJ2-5; 12 positions agree with TRBD1. With V trimmed by 7 bases and J by 5 bases, 5 bases remained unmatched. CDR1 WSHSY and CDR2 SAAADI come from the germline V gene. The CDR3 extends over 14 amino acids. The CDR3 DNA sequence: TGCGCCAGCAAAGGGACAGGGGGCGGGGAGACCCAGTACTTC. This translates into CASKGTGGGETQYF.

The V gene is TRBV12-5, the J gene TRBJ2-7, with a possible D match to TRBD2 (6 bases). Trimming took 7 bases from V and 0 from J, leaving 10 bases between them. This CDR3 region has 13 residues. Germline loops: CDR1 LGHNT, CDR2 FRNRAP. This CDR3 reads CASAIAASYEQYF. DNA for the CDR3: TGTGCTAGTGCCATAGCGGCCTCCTACGAGCAGTACTTC.

The chain is built from TRBV6-5 and TRBJ1-6, with a weak D call TRBD1 (5 bases). V was pared by 6 bases and J by 13 bases, with 16 bases between. Germline-derived CDR1 and CDR2 are MNHEY and SVGAGI. This CDR3 contains 13 residues. The CDR3 is CASRSGRQGPLHF. DNA of the CDR3: TGTGCCAGCAGATCAGGACGGCAGGGTCCCCTCCACTTT.